Listed here are 12 T cell receptor beta chains from one sample, sequenced in a study of cytomegalovirus exposure and HLA in healthy donors (dated by TCRdb to the late 2010s). The library was produced with the immunoSEQ multiplex PCR assay. For the multiplex PCR, a mixture combining 60 forward primers for TCR Vbeta segments and 13 reverse primers for TCR Jbeta segments was used. TCRdb's version of the immuneACCESS table is confined to in-frame rearrangements and falls short of the full clone set. An unresolved V gene accounts for under half of the shortfall where checked; the remainder is of unknown origin. A total of some 150,000 clones appear in this sample, about 9.2% of them only once. The ten largest clones take up about 6.7% of the sample. Sequencing input: PBMCs. These receptor sequences come from a woman aged 40-49 years in good health and CMV-seropositive.

This clone was picked up a small number of times. The chain employs TRBV12-5 and TRBJ1-3, with a weak D call TRBD1 (5 bases). Germline values: CDR1 LGHNT, CDR2 FRNRAP. V lost 3 bases to trimming and J lost 2 bases, with 8 bases between them. CDR3 length: 14 residues. This CDR3 reads CASGFRETGNTIYF. For the CDR3, the DNA is TGTGCTAGTGGTTTCAGGGAAACTGGAAACACCATATATTTT.

This clone was observed a few times. The rearrangement links TRBV18 to TRBJ1-3; no reliable D call. The germline V gene encodes CDR1 KGHSH and CDR2 LQKENI. This CDR3 is 16 amino acids long. The V end lost 3 bases, the J end lost 8 bases, and 20 bases lay between the germline ends. The CDR3 nucleotides read TGTGCCAGCTCACCGATTTCTCAGGAACCGTGGGACACCATATATTTT. Protein: CASSPISQEPWDTIYF.

The chain combines TRBV6-6 with TRBJ1-2, with D tentatively TRBD1 (5 bases). Trimming stripped 6 bases from V and 7 bases from J, with 12 bases between. Looked up from germline, CDR1 is MNHNY and CDR2 is SVGAGI (reference sequence). This CDR3 has 12 residues. The CDR3 nucleotides are TGTGCCAGCAGGAGCCAGGGAGGTGGCTACACCTTC. Protein sequence: CASRSQGGGYTF.

This clone was seen more than once but under ten times. This chain joins TRBV27 and TRBJ2-2; weak D call: TRBD2 (6 bases). Germline-derived CDR1 and CDR2 are MNHEY and SMNVEV (reference sequence). Trimming left V 3 bases short and J 5 bases short, with 25 bases between. CDR3 length: 19 amino acids. The CDR3 region is CASSLGPGLGGLRTGELFF. The CDR3 DNA follows: TGTGCCAGCAGTTTGGGACCGGGGCTTGGGGGGTTGAGGACCGGGGAGCTGTTTTTT.

Remarks on this clone: A far larger clone differs by one base, so this is likely a read error. The V call is TRBV14, the J call TRBJ2-1; 9 bases agree with TRBD1. Unmatched junction bases numbered 10, after V lost 5 bases and J lost 5 bases. Germline lookup yields CDR1 SGHDN and CDR2 FVKESK. The CDR3 spans 16 residues. The DNA for the CDR3 is TGTGCCAGCAGCGAACTCCCGGGACAGGGAGACAATGAGCAGTTCTTC. It encodes CASSELPGQGDNEQFF.

This chain uses TRBV5-4 with TRBJ2-3, with 14 bases aligning to TRBD2. V trimming: 3 bases; J trimming: 4 bases; junction bases outside the gene matches: 4. The CDR3 spans 16 residues. CDR1 is SGHNT and CDR2 is YYREEE in the germline V gene (reference sequence). The CDR3 spells CASSSRLAGGSDTQYF. The CDR3 DNA is TGTGCCAGCAGCTCCAGACTAGCGGGGGGGTCAGATACGCAGTATTTT.

For this clone: The germline gene is not matched at one end of the junction; a read error may be the cause. V usage is TRBV11-2 and J usage is TRBJ2-1; D perhaps matches TRBD1 (5 bases). CDR3 size: 15 residues. CDR1 is SGHAT, CDR2 FQNNGV, per germline. The DNA of the CDR3 is TGTGCCAGCAGCTTTGGGGCAGGATCCTACAATGGGCAGTTCTTC. Residues: CASSFGAGSYNGQFF. Filled out from reference TRBV11-2 and TRBJ2-1, the complete variable domain reads EAGVAQSPRYKIIEKRQSVAFWCNPISGHATLYWYQQILGQGPKLLIQFQNNGVVDDSQLPKDRFSAERLKGVDSTLKIQPAKLEDSAVYLCASSFGAGSYNGQFFGPGTRLTVL.

The sample holds a few counts of this clone. The chain links TRBV9 to TRBJ2-7, with 7 nucleotides matching TRBD2. CDR3 size: 15 residues. CDR1 is SGDLS and CDR2 is YYNGEE in the germline V gene. J was trimmed by 4 bases and V by 1 base; bases with no gene match: 8. The CDR3 DNA sequence: TGTGCCAGCAGCGTATCACCCGGGGGGTCATACGAGCAGTACTTC. Translation gives CASSVSPGGSYEQYF.

V usage is TRBV5-1 and J usage is TRBJ2-3; D is perhaps TRBD1 (6 bases). Trimming took off 3 bases at V and 5 bases at J, with 13 bases between the two ends. Germline V gene data show CDR1 as SGHRS and CDR2 as YFSETQ. The CDR3 is made up of 14 amino acids. The CDR3 here is CASSSNPGQDTQYF. CDR3 bases: TGCGCCAGCAGCTCCAATCCGGGACAAGATACGCAGTATTTT.

This clone was counted only a few times. The chain recombines TRBV6-5 with TRBJ1-2; the D is unclear. The CDR3 has 14 residues. Germline-derived CDR1 and CDR2 are MNHEY and SVGAGI. V dropped 2 bases and J dropped 8 bases, with 15 bases sitting between them. CDR3: CASSYGGLQKGYTF. CDR3 bases: TGTGCCAGCAGTTACGGCGGTTTGCAAAAGGGCTACACCTTC.

This clone was observed a few times. The V and J genes are TRBV15 and TRBJ1-3, with a possible D match to TRBD1 (6 bases). The V gene's germline CDR1 is LNHNV and CDR2 YYDKDF (reference sequence). V was cut by 0 bases and J by 4 bases, with 10 bases left in between. The CDR3 has 15 residues. CDR3 in amino acids: CATSREGQGGNTIYF. The CDR3 nucleotides read TGTGCCACCAGCAGAGAGGGACAAGGAGGAAACACCATATATTTT.

This clone was recorded once. The chain is built from TRBV5-4 and TRBJ2-5, with D perhaps matching TRBD1 (7 bases). This CDR3 is built from 15 residues. Germline CDR1 SGHNT, CDR2 YYREEE (reference sequence). Deletions cut 3 bases from V and 3 bases from J, with 15 bases between. CDR3 loop: CASSSRGGGEETQYF. CDR3 sequence (DNA): TGTGCCAGCAGCTCCCGAGGAGGGGGCGAAGAGACCCAGTACTTC.